This TCR beta chain was documented in a study of blood T cell repertoires in COVID-19. The data were produced by immunoSEQ multiplex PCR, yet TCRdb's version contains in-frame clones alone and is incomplete. The sample contains roughly 150,000 clones, about four fifths of which appear only once. Trimming at V came to 7 bases and at J to 2 bases, leaving 7 bases not matched to a gene. This CDR3 region has 14 residues. In germline, CDR1 is SNHLY, CDR2 FYNNEI. The clonotype was recovered from a woman of 80 years or more with acute or convalescent COVID-19. The chain links TRBV2 to TRBJ1-2; TRBD1 matches at 7 bases. Sequencing used peripheral blood. CDR3: CASNPDRENYGYTF. DNA of the CDR3: TGTGCCAGCAACCCCGACAGGGAAAACTATGGCTACACCTTC.